This T cell receptor (beta chain) was identified in a study of regulatory T cells in long-lasting Graves disease. CDR3-region Arm-PCR and iRepertoire HTBI primers produced the TCR beta libraries. Each CDR3 protein gets one entry after TCRdb re-called the multiplex PCR reads with MiXCR. Seen here are about 430,000 distinct CDR3 sequences, roughly 15% observed once, and the top ten hold about 8%. Time point denoted: newly diagnosed GD, antithyroid drugs for less than 3 months. With RNA extracted from PBMCs as input, the TCR library was made. Per germline, CDR1 GTSNPN and CDR2 SVGIG (reference sequence). Germline trimming cut 5 bases from V and 5 bases from J; bases unmatched to any gene: 8. The CDR3 loop spans 16 amino acids. These same data were also listed under a study on T cells in Graves' hyperthyroidism and ophthalmopathy.

Specimen: peripheral blood mononuclear cells (PBMCs), collected at new diagnosis, from a patient treated with antithyroid drugs. The chain combines TRBV30 with TRBJ2-2; 13 bases agree with TRBD2. The receptor comes from a woman aged 35 to 49 with Graves disease. The CDR3 nucleotides are TGTGCCTGGGGGACTGGGACTAGCGGGATTACCGGGGAGCTGTTTTTT. Residues: CAWGTGTSGITGELFF.